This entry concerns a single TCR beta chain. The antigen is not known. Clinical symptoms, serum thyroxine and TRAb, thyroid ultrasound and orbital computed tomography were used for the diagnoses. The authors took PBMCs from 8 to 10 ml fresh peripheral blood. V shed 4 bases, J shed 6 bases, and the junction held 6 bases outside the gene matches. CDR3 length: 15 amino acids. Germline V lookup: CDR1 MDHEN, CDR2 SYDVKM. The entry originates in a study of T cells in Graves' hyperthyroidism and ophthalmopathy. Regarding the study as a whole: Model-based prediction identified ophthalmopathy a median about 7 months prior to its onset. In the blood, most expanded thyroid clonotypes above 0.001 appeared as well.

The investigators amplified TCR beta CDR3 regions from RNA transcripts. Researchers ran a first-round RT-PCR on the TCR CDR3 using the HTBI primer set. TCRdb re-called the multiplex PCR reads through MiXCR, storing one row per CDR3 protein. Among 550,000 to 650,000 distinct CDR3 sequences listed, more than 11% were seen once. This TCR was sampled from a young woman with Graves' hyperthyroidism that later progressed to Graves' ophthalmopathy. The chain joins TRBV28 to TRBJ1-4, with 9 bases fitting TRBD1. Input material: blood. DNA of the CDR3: TGTGCCAGCAGTTCTCCGGGACAGGGTGATGAAAAACTGTTTTTT. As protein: CASSSPGQGDEKLFF.